This TCR beta chain emerged from a study of sequential checkpoint blockade in melanoma. Across the study: Both treatment sequences were followed by maintenance nivolumab.

Described treatment: randomized to nivolumab then ipilimumab (arm A) or the reverse (arm B). No patient had prior DNA-damaging chemotherapy. PBMC sorting kept live CD3+CD8+ cells without CD19 or CD56. The CDR3 covers 13 residues. The germline V gene encodes CDR1 SQVTM and CDR2 ANQGSEA. V shed 7 bases, J shed 1 base, and the junction held 5 bases outside the gene matches. Only in-frame clones appear in the TCRdb table, and some are missing; sequencing was by immunoSEQ multiplex PCR. Of 25,000 to 30,000 clones listed, 77% were seen once; the top ten hold 13%. The receptor's source is a human donor with melanoma. The sequenced sample was CD8+ T cells sorted from blood (inferred from file names), obtained from a patient given nivolumab and ipilimumab in sequence. The V call is TRBV29-1, the J call TRBJ1-1; TRBD1 aligns across 8 bases. CDR3 bases: TGCAGCGCTCCAGGGGGCCCGAACACTGAAGCTTTCTTT. Amino acid sequence: CSAPGGPNTEAFF.